This TCR beta chain was documented in a study of radiation and T cells in renal cell carcinoma. Clones were read by immunoSEQ multiplex PCR, and TCRdb kept only the in-frame ones, dropping some. The sample yields about 78,000 clones, 80% to 90% seen once. Study observations and caveats: Pretreatment tumor biopsies were lacking, so baseline clonotypes are unknown.

Germline V gives CDR1 MNHEY, CDR2 SMNVEV (reference sequence). The germline V and J ends were trimmed by 2 bases and 6 bases, with 19 bases remaining between them. The CDR3 is made up of 17 amino acids. The time point was: blood 4 weeks post-SBRT, at nephrectomy. Treatment given: 15 Gy SBRT to primary tumor, nephrectomy 4 weeks later. Nephrectomy followed 15 Gy stereotactic body radiation by 4 weeks. Radiation-treated patients gave blood at baseline, week 2 and week 4. The tumor was a clear cell renal cell carcinoma. Comments on this clone: Its antigen is not identified.

The sample consisted of blood, taken from a patient whose treatment included radiotherapy and nephrectomy. The sequence was obtained from a woman between 65 and 79 years old with renal cell carcinoma. The chain has TRBV27 and TRBJ2-2; D unresolved. Written as DNA, the CDR3 is TGTGCCAGCAGTTTAAGACCCCGGACGGCCGCCCCCGGGGAGCTGTTTTTT. This gives the protein CASSLRPRTAAPGELFF.